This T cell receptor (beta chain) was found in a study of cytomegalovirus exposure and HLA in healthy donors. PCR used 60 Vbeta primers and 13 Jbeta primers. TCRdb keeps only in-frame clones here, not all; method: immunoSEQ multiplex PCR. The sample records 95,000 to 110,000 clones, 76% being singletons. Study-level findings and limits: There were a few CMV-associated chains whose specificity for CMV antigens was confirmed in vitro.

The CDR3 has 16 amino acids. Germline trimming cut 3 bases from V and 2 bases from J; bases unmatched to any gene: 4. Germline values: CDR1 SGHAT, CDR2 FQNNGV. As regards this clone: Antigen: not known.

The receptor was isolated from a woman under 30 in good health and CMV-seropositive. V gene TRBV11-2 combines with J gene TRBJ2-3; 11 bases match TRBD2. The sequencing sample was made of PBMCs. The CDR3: CASSLGLAVNTDTQYF. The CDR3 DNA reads TGTGCCAGCAGCTTGGGACTAGCGGTGAACACAGATACGCAGTATTTT.